Listed below are T cell receptor beta chains from one sample, sequenced in a study of blood T cell repertoires in COVID-19. TCRdb's copy holds only in-frame clones and misses some; the assay was immunoSEQ multiplex PCR. The sample lists 27,000 or so clones; 83% were seen once. What was sequenced was peripheral blood. Receptors were obtained from a man in his 70s with active COVID-19. Each CDR3 is given with its conserved first and last residue. A D gene is named only where the DNA matches it firmly. The size field is filled for only some rows; it gives once, few, many or a size class.

V gene: TRBV3-1/TRBV3-2
CDR3 length: 14
D gene: NA
clone size: NA
J gene: TRBJ2-7
CDR3 protein: CASSQGLRDYEQYF
CDR3 DNA: TGTGCCAGCAGCCAGGGACTGCGAGACTACGAGCAGTACTTC

V gene: TRBV7-8
CDR3 length: 16
D gene: TRBD2
clone size: NA
J gene: TRBJ2-5
CDR3 protein: CASSSQGGGRGGTQYF
CDR3 DNA: TGTGCCAGCAGCTCGCAGGGTGGCGGCCGCGGGGGGACCCAGTACTTC

V gene: TRBV3-1/TRBV3-2
CDR3 length: 15
D gene: NA
clone size: NA
J gene: TRBJ1-5
CDR3 protein: CASSRTQGSGQPQHF
CDR3 DNA: TGTGCCAGCAGCCGGACACAGGGCTCGGGACAGCCCCAGCATTTT

V gene: TRBV27
CDR3 length: 15
D gene: NA
clone size: NA
J gene: TRBJ1-5
CDR3 protein: CASRRTGVRNQPQHF
CDR3 DNA: TGTGCCAGCAGAAGGACCGGGGTTCGCAATCAGCCCCAGCATTTT

V gene: TRBV7-3
CDR3 length: 18
D gene: TRBD2
clone size: NA
J gene: TRBJ2-3
CDR3 protein: CASSLTSSGSGETDTQYF
CDR3 DNA: TGTGCCAGCAGCTTAACGTCTTCGGGTAGCGGGGAGACGGATACGCAGTATTTT

V gene: TRBV5-1
CDR3 length: 13
D gene: NA
clone size: NA
J gene: TRBJ2-7
CDR3 protein: CASSLTLSYEQYF
CDR3 DNA: TGCGCCAGCAGCTTGACTCTTTCCTACGAGCAGTACTTC

V gene: TRBV19
CDR3 length: 15
D gene: TRBD1
clone size: NA
J gene: TRBJ2-4
CDR3 protein: CASSWGQVAKNIQYF
CDR3 DNA: TGTGCCAGTAGTTGGGGACAGGTAGCCAAAAACATTCAGTACTTC

V gene: TRBV11-2
CDR3 length: 13
D gene: NA
clone size: NA
J gene: TRBJ2-7
CDR3 protein: CASSLPVTYEQYF
CDR3 DNA: TGTGCCAGCAGCTTACCCGTAACCTACGAGCAGTACTTC

V gene: TRBV30
CDR3 length: 15
D gene: TRBD2
clone size: NA
J gene: TRBJ2-3
CDR3 protein: CAWTLAGAITDTQYF
CDR3 DNA: TGTGCCTGGACCTTAGCGGGGGCCATCACAGATACGCAGTATTTT

V gene: TRBV6-5
CDR3 length: 14
D gene: NA
clone size: NA
J gene: TRBJ1-6
CDR3 protein: CASSYRGQNSPLHF
CDR3 DNA: TGTGCCAGCAGTTACCGCGGACAGAATTCACCCCTCCACTTT

V gene: TRBV6-5
CDR3 length: 13
D gene: NA
clone size: few
J gene: TRBJ1-2
CDR3 protein: CASSWQGNYGYTF
CDR3 DNA: TGTGCCAGCAGTTGGCAGGGCAACTATGGCTACACCTTC

V gene: TRBV9
CDR3 length: 14
D gene: NA
clone size: NA
J gene: TRBJ2-1
CDR3 protein: CASSPRQYYNEQFF
CDR3 DNA: TGTGCCAGCAGCCCGCGGCAATACTACAATGAGCAGTTCTTC

V gene: TRBV7-2
CDR3 length: 16
D gene: TRBD2
clone size: NA
J gene: TRBJ2-1
CDR3 protein: CASSLGSTSGLNEQFF
CDR3 DNA: TGTGCCAGCAGCTTAGGTTCTACTAGCGGACTCAATGAGCAGTTCTTC

V gene: TRBV18
CDR3 length: 15
D gene: TRBD1
clone size: NA
J gene: TRBJ2-5
CDR3 protein: CASSPPGQGRETQYF
CDR3 DNA: TGTGCCAGCTCACCACCGGGACAGGGGCGCGAGACCCAGTACTTC

V gene: TRBV5-4
CDR3 length: 17
D gene: NA
clone size: NA
J gene: TRBJ2-5
CDR3 protein: CASSAGGGGGLGETQYF
CDR3 DNA: TGTGCCAGCAGCGCCGGTGGTGGGGGGGGGCTGGGTGAGACCCAGTACTTC

V gene: TRBV6-5
CDR3 length: 15
D gene: NA
clone size: NA
J gene: TRBJ2-1
CDR3 protein: CASSARRGDYNEQFF
CDR3 DNA: TGTGCCAGCAGCGCTAGGAGGGGAGACTACAATGAGCAGTTCTTC

V gene: TRBV19
CDR3 length: 15
D gene: TRBD1
clone size: NA
J gene: TRBJ1-2
CDR3 protein: CASSTLGQALYGYTF
CDR3 DNA: TGTGCCAGTAGTACCCTAGGACAGGCGTTATATGGCTACACCTTC

V gene: TRBV7-2
CDR3 length: 14
D gene: TRBD2
clone size: NA
J gene: TRBJ2-4
CDR3 protein: CASSYWGGKNIQYF
CDR3 DNA: TGTGCCAGCAGCTATTGGGGGGGGAAAAACATTCAGTACTTC

V gene: TRBV18
CDR3 length: 13
D gene: NA
clone size: once
J gene: TRBJ1-1
CDR3 protein: CASSPPSVTEAFF
CDR3 DNA: TGTGCCAGCTCACCACCCTCGGTGACTGAAGCTTTCTTT

V gene: TRBV27
CDR3 length: 17
D gene: NA
clone size: NA
J gene: TRBJ2-3
CDR3 protein: CASSLFAGALQGDTQYF
CDR3 DNA: TGTGCCAGCAGTTTATTCGCCGGGGCCCTCCAGGGGGATACGCAGTATTTT

V gene: TRBV29-1
CDR3 length: 14
D gene: TRBD1
clone size: NA
J gene: TRBJ2-5
CDR3 protein: CSVEEQGVGQTQYF
CDR3 DNA: TGCAGCGTTGAAGAACAGGGGGTTGGACAGACCCAGTACTTC

V gene: TRBV7-9
CDR3 length: 16
D gene: TRBD1
clone size: large
J gene: TRBJ1-2
CDR3 protein: CASSATDRSPNYGYTF
CDR3 DNA: TGTGCCAGCAGCGCTACGGACAGGTCCCCTAACTATGGCTACACCTTC

V gene: TRBV4-1
CDR3 length: 16
D gene: NA
clone size: few
J gene: TRBJ2-7
CDR3 protein: CASSANREGAAYEQYF
CDR3 DNA: TGCGCCAGCAGCGCGAACAGGGAAGGTGCCGCCTACGAGCAGTACTTC

V gene: TRBV30
CDR3 length: 15
D gene: NA
clone size: NA
J gene: TRBJ1-6
CDR3 protein: CAWIRGSSYNSPLHF
CDR3 DNA: TGTGCCTGGATCCGGGGAAGCTCCTATAATTCACCCCTCCACTTT

V gene: TRBV3-1/TRBV3-2
CDR3 length: 18
D gene: TRBD2
clone size: few
J gene: TRBJ2-3
CDR3 protein: CASSQERLAGGRGDTQYF
CDR3 DNA: TGTGCCAGCAGCCAAGAAAGGCTAGCGGGGGGGCGGGGAGATACGCAGTATTTT

V gene: TRBV7-2
CDR3 length: 13
D gene: TRBD1
clone size: once
J gene: TRBJ1-5
CDR3 protein: CASSPQGNQPQHF
CDR3 DNA: TGTGCCAGCAGCCCACAGGGGAATCAGCCCCAGCATTTT

V gene: TRBV7-9
CDR3 length: 16
D gene: NA
clone size: NA
J gene: TRBJ1-4
CDR3 protein: CASSSNKISTNEKLFF
CDR3 DNA: TGTGCCAGCAGCTCGAACAAAATTTCAACTAATGAAAAACTGTTTTTT

V gene: TRBV7-8
CDR3 length: 18
D gene: NA
clone size: NA
J gene: TRBJ2-3
CDR3 protein: CASSLGPQGWGSTDTQYF
CDR3 DNA: TGTGCCAGCAGCTTAGGTCCCCAGGGTTGGGGTAGCACAGATACGCAGTATTTT

V gene: TRBV9
CDR3 length: 15
D gene: NA
clone size: NA
J gene: TRBJ2-6
CDR3 protein: CASSPSGHGANVLTF
CDR3 DNA: TGTGCCAGCAGCCCTTCAGGGCACGGGGCCAACGTCCTGACTTTC

V gene: TRBV21-1
CDR3 length: 15
D gene: NA
clone size: NA
J gene: TRBJ2-5
CDR3 protein: CASRENVRPNETQYF
CDR3 DNA: TGTGCCAGCAGGGAGAACGTGAGACCCAATGAGACCCAGTACTTC

V gene: TRBV6-5
CDR3 length: 14
D gene: TRBD1
clone size: NA
J gene: TRBJ2-7
CDR3 protein: CASRYDRAPYEQYF
CDR3 DNA: TGTGCCAGCAGATACGACAGGGCCCCCTACGAGCAGTACTTC

V gene: TRBV5-5
CDR3 length: 18
D gene: TRBD1
clone size: NA
J gene: TRBJ2-3
CDR3 protein: CASSLMPTGAIRADTQYF
CDR3 DNA: TGTGCCAGCAGCTTGATGCCCACAGGGGCCATCAGGGCAGATACGCAGTATTTT

V gene: TRBV5-1
CDR3 length: 14
D gene: TRBD1
clone size: NA
J gene: TRBJ1-6
CDR3 protein: CASSLGDSNSPLHF
CDR3 DNA: TGCGCCAGCAGCTTGGGGGACAGTAATTCACCCCTCCACTTT

V gene: TRBV18
CDR3 length: 13
D gene: TRBD1
clone size: NA
J gene: TRBJ2-7
CDR3 protein: CASSHDRGYEQYF
CDR3 DNA: TGTGCCAGCTCACATGACAGGGGTTACGAGCAGTACTTC

V gene: TRBV11-2
CDR3 length: 13
D gene: NA
clone size: few
J gene: TRBJ2-1
CDR3 protein: CASSARFNNEQFF
CDR3 DNA: TGTGCCAGCAGCGCCAGATTTAACAATGAGCAGTTCTTC

V gene: TRBV19
CDR3 length: 14
D gene: TRBD1
clone size: once
J gene: TRBJ1-4
CDR3 protein: CASSGDSWNEKLFF
CDR3 DNA: TGTGCCAGTTCGGGGGACAGTTGGAATGAAAAACTGTTTTTT

V gene: TRBV7-9
CDR3 length: 14
D gene: NA
clone size: NA
J gene: TRBJ2-5
CDR3 protein: CASRSTAGGETQYF
CDR3 DNA: TGTGCCAGCAGGTCCACCGCAGGGGGGGAGACCCAGTACTTC

V gene: TRBV29-1
CDR3 length: 15
D gene: NA
clone size: NA
J gene: TRBJ1-4
CDR3 protein: CSAAADTATNEKLFF
CDR3 DNA: TGCAGCGCCGCCGCGGACACGGCAACTAATGAAAAACTGTTTTTT

V gene: TRBV7-9
CDR3 length: 14
D gene: TRBD1
clone size: few
J gene: TRBJ1-1
CDR3 protein: CASSWRQGDTEAFF
CDR3 DNA: TGTGCCAGCAGCTGGCGACAGGGGGACACTGAAGCTTTCTTT

V gene: TRBV7-9
CDR3 length: 17
D gene: TRBD1
clone size: NA
J gene: TRBJ1-1
CDR3 protein: CASSFEQGESLNTEAFF
CDR3 DNA: TGTGCCAGCAGCTTTGAACAGGGGGAGTCTCTGAACACTGAAGCTTTCTTT

V gene: TRBV13
CDR3 length: 14
D gene: NA
clone size: NA
J gene: TRBJ2-7
CDR3 protein: CASSSGLSFGEQYF
CDR3 DNA: TGTGCCAGCAGCTCGGGACTGAGCTTCGGGGAGCAGTACTTC

V gene: TRBV18
CDR3 length: 13
D gene: NA
clone size: NA
J gene: TRBJ1-2
CDR3 protein: CASSPRDSDGYTF
CDR3 DNA: TGTGCCAGCTCACCTCGGGACTCCGATGGCTACACCTTC

V gene: TRBV19
CDR3 length: 13
D gene: TRBD1
clone size: few
J gene: TRBJ1-2
CDR3 protein: CASRRGQNYGYTF
CDR3 DNA: TGTGCCAGTAGGAGGGGACAGAACTATGGCTACACCTTC

V gene: TRBV18
CDR3 length: 15
D gene: NA
clone size: NA
J gene: TRBJ2-7
CDR3 protein: CASSPSTGTHYEQYF
CDR3 DNA: TGTGCCAGCTCACCTTCGACAGGGACTCACTACGAGCAGTACTTC

V gene: TRBV7-2
CDR3 length: 13
D gene: NA
clone size: NA
J gene: TRBJ1-3
CDR3 protein: CASSHYITNTIYF
CDR3 DNA: TGTGCCAGCAGCCACTACATAACCAACACCATATATTTT

V gene: TRBV21-1
CDR3 length: 13
D gene: NA
clone size: NA
J gene: TRBJ2-7
CDR3 protein: CASSKRGDYEQYF
CDR3 DNA: TGTGCCAGCAGCAAGCGGGGGGACTACGAGCAGTACTTC

V gene: TRBV11-2
CDR3 length: 13
D gene: NA
clone size: NA
J gene: TRBJ1-2
CDR3 protein: CASSLRTGGGYTF
CDR3 DNA: TGTGCCAGCAGCCTACGGACGGGAGGTGGCTACACCTTC

V gene: TRBV2
CDR3 length: 15
D gene: TRBD2
clone size: few
J gene: TRBJ2-1
CDR3 protein: CASSAGTSGADEQFF
CDR3 DNA: TGTGCCAGCAGTGCCGGGACTAGCGGAGCAGATGAGCAGTTCTTC

V gene: TRBV4-1
CDR3 length: 17
D gene: TRBD1
clone size: NA
J gene: TRBJ1-4
CDR3 protein: CASSQVTGGSSNEKLFF
CDR3 DNA: TGCGCCAGCAGCCAAGTGACAGGGGGCTCATCTAATGAAAAACTGTTTTTT

V gene: TRBV7-9
CDR3 length: 14
D gene: TRBD1
clone size: NA
J gene: TRBJ1-4
CDR3 protein: CASSLSQTGEKLFF
CDR3 DNA: TGTGCCAGCAGCTTATCTCAGACAGGGGAAAAACTGTTTTTT

V gene: TRBV18
CDR3 length: 17
D gene: TRBD1
clone size: NA
J gene: TRBJ2-3
CDR3 protein: CASSPEVEGASTDTQYF
CDR3 DNA: TGTGCCAGCTCACCTGAGGTTGAGGGGGCGAGCACAGATACGCAGTATTTT

V gene: TRBV10-3
CDR3 length: 14
D gene: TRBD1
clone size: NA
J gene: TRBJ2-7
CDR3 protein: CAISAPDRGYEQYF
CDR3 DNA: TGTGCCATCAGTGCGCCGGACAGGGGCTACGAGCAGTACTTC

V gene: TRBV2
CDR3 length: 16
D gene: NA
clone size: NA
J gene: TRBJ1-2
CDR3 protein: CASSEAFRAGIYGYTF
CDR3 DNA: TGTGCCAGCAGTGAAGCTTTTCGGGCAGGGATCTATGGCTACACCTTC

V gene: TRBV9
CDR3 length: 13
D gene: NA
clone size: NA
J gene: TRBJ1-5
CDR3 protein: CASSIGVGQPQHF
CDR3 DNA: TGTGCCAGCAGCATCGGGGTTGGTCAGCCCCAGCATTTT

V gene: TRBV28
CDR3 length: 17
D gene: NA
clone size: NA
J gene: TRBJ1-1
CDR3 protein: CASSLPPSGRRGTEAFF
CDR3 DNA: TGTGCCAGCAGTCTACCACCCTCGGGCCGGAGGGGCACTGAAGCTTTCTTT

V gene: TRBV6-2/TRBV6-3
CDR3 length: 13
D gene: NA
clone size: NA
J gene: TRBJ2-7
CDR3 protein: CASSRKHSYEQYF
CDR3 DNA: TGTGCCAGCAGTCGCAAGCACTCCTACGAGCAGTACTTC

V gene: TRBV6-4
CDR3 length: 14
D gene: NA
clone size: NA
J gene: TRBJ2-3
CDR3 protein: CASSQEQGTDTQYF
CDR3 DNA: TGTGCCAGCAGCCAAGAACAGGGCACAGATACGCAGTATTTT

V gene: TRBV7-2
CDR3 length: 15
D gene: TRBD2
clone size: few
J gene: TRBJ2-5
CDR3 protein: CASSWRTSPPETQYF
CDR3 DNA: TGTGCCAGCAGCTGGAGGACTAGCCCTCCCGAGACCCAGTACTTC

V gene: TRBV5-6
CDR3 length: 16
D gene: TRBD2
clone size: NA
J gene: TRBJ2-1
CDR3 protein: CASIPRLGLPVNEQFF
CDR3 DNA: TGTGCCAGCATTCCCAGGCTGGGACTACCCGTGAATGAGCAGTTCTTC

V gene: TRBV7-3
CDR3 length: 14
D gene: TRBD1
clone size: NA
J gene: TRBJ1-1
CDR3 protein: CASSPDRGGAEAFF
CDR3 DNA: TGTGCCAGCAGCCCCGACAGGGGGGGCGCTGAAGCTTTCTTT